These 26 T cell receptor beta chains share one sample of origin, sequenced in a study of T-cell reconstitution after alpha-beta-depleted transplantation in children. Molecular barcoding with unique molecular identifiers was used for the TCRbeta library. Each CDR3 protein is one row after TCRdb ran MiXCR on the PCR reads. The sample includes hundreds of thousands of distinct CDR3 sequences, approximately 10% of them seen just once. The specimen comprised PBMCs, sampled before TCRalphabeta/CD19-depleted stem cell transplant. Every receptor here comes from a child younger than two with acute myeloid leukemia, due to receive a stem cell transplant.

This clonotype has ten or more counts. The V gene is TRBV5-5, the J gene TRBJ1-5; D unresolved. This CDR3 is built from 17 residues. Trimming removed 4 bases at V and 0 bases at J, with 17 bases between. Germline CDR1 is SGHKS and CDR2 is YYEKEE (reference sequence). CDR3 in amino acids: CASSLFSGSYSNQPQHF. CDR3 nucleotide sequence: TGTGCCAGCAGCCTTTTTTCGGGGTCATATAGCAATCAGCCCCAGCATTTT.

The chain carries TRBV14 and TRBJ2-3; D may be TRBD1 or TRBD2 (5 bases each). Trimming cost V 4 bases and J 14 bases, with 25 bases left between them. The germline V gene has CDR1 SGHDN and CDR2 FVKESK. This CDR3 comprises 15 residues. CDR3 residues: CASSLVGVNTDTRYF. CDR3 nucleotides: TGTGCCAGCAGCCTAGTGGGGGTGAATACAGATACGAGGTATTTT.

This clonotype was detected many times. The V gene is TRBV5-1, the J gene TRBJ1-1; a weak D match, TRBD1 (5 bases). Trimming left V 5 bases short and J 1 base short, with 15 bases between. The CDR3 has 15 residues. The germline V gene encodes CDR1 SGHRS and CDR2 YFSETQ. The chain's CDR3 is CASSLRAGANTEAFF. The CDR3 coding sequence is TGCGCCAGCAGTTTGAGGGCCGGGGCGAACACTGAAGCTTTCTTT.

A note on this clonotype: Sequence at one end of the junction differs from germline and may be a read error. The chain combines TRBV24-1 with TRBJ1-5, with 7 bases fitting TRBD1. This CDR3 comprises 15 residues. CDR1 KGHDR and CDR2 SFDVKD come from the germline V gene. CDR3 loop: CATSDSTGRDQPQHF. For the CDR3, the DNA is TGTGCCACCAGTGATTCGACAGGGAGGGATCAACCCCAGCATTTT.

The chain employs TRBV29-1 and TRBJ2-1; D is uncertain. The CDR3 contains 12 residues. Trimming cost V 4 bases and J 8 bases, with 12 bases left between them. Germline CDR1 and CDR2: SQVTM and ANQGSEA. The CDR3 coding sequence is TGCAGCGTTGTGGCGGCCTCCTATGAGCAGTTCTTC. It yields the protein CSVVAASYEQFF.

This clonotype has a count of ten or more. The chain links TRBV4-2 to TRBJ2-2; 7 bases are a match to TRBD2. This CDR3 is 16 amino acids long. Unmatched junction bases numbered 8, after V lost 3 bases and J lost 4 bases. Germline V CDR1 and CDR2: LGHNA, YNFKEQ. CDR3 sequence reads: CASSHYTGTTTGELFF. CDR3 sequence (DNA): TGTGCCAGCAGCCATTACACCGGGACTACCACCGGGGAGCTGTTTTTT.

This clonotype was seen ten or more times. The rearrangement links TRBV11-2 to TRBJ2-1; 8 bases line up with TRBD2. Germline V gene lookup returns CDR1 SGHAT and CDR2 FQNNGV. The V gene end was trimmed by 1 base and the J gene end by 0 bases; junction bases not matched to a gene: 8. This CDR3 contains 18 residues. This CDR3 is CASSLGLAGSTSYNEQFF. As DNA, the CDR3 is TGTGCCAGCAGCTTAGGCCTAGCGGGCTCGACCTCCTACAATGAGCAGTTCTTC.

Turning to this clonotype: A much bigger clone sits one base away, suggesting this may be a read error. V and J are TRBV20-1 and TRBJ2-1; D uncertain. The V gene lost 5 bases and the J gene lost 7 bases, with 9 bases spanning the gap. The CDR3 is 11 amino acids. Per germline, CDR1 DFQATT and CDR2 SNEGSKA (reference sequence). This CDR3 is CSASSPNEQFF. Here the CDR3 DNA reads TGCAGTGCTTCAAGCCCGAATGAGCAGTTCTTC.

The gene calls are TRBV12-3 or TRBV12-4 and TRBJ1-2; TRBD1 is a possible D gene (5 bases). This CDR3 is built from 14 residues. Trimming shortened V by 7 bases and J by 8 bases, and 20 bases separated the two germline ends. CDR3 sequence: CASTRDRAAKGYTF. The CDR3 nucleotides read TGTGCCAGCACTAGAGACAGAGCGGCGAAGGGCTACACCTTC.

The chain carries TRBV5-4 and TRBJ1-3; no reliable D call. V was cut by 0 bases and J by 9 bases, with 10 bases left in between. The germline CDR1 and CDR2 sequences are SGHNT and YYREEE (reference sequence). The CDR3 sequence is 13 residues long. CDR3 protein: CASSLEDWGTIYF. The CDR3 DNA is TGTGCCAGCAGCTTGGAAGATTGGGGCACCATATATTTT.

This clonotype was observed at least ten times. The gene calls are TRBV29-1 and TRBJ2-2; D uncertain. Germline V gene sequence: CDR1 SQVTM, CDR2 ANQGSEA. V was pared by 3 bases and J by 0 bases, with 14 bases between. The CDR3 is 16 residues long. For the CDR3, the DNA is TGCAGCGTTGAGAGGCAGGCCTCTCCGAACACCGGGGAGCTGTTTTTT. It specifies CSVERQASPNTGELFF.

Details on this clonotype: One end of the junction is discordant with germline, which a read error may explain. The gene calls are TRBV20-1 and TRBJ1-1; no reliable D call. Germline values: CDR1 DFQATT, CDR2 SNEGSKA (reference sequence). The CDR3 spans 13 residues. CDR3 nucleotide sequence: TGTAGTGCTACCCGAGCACTGAGCACTGAAGCTTTCTTT. This translates into CSATRALSTEAFF.

In this sample, this clonotype turned up many times. J is TRBJ2-7 and V is TRBV5-4; TRBD1 agrees at 8 bases. V was pared by 4 bases and J by 3 bases, with 6 bases of the junction left unmatched. The CDR3 length is 14 residues. Germline V lookup: CDR1 SGHNT, CDR2 YYREEE (reference sequence). The CDR3 DNA is TGTGCCAGCAGCGGGACAGGCCCTTTCTACGAGCAGTACTTC. Translating it yields CASSGTGPFYEQYF.

A single count supports this clonotype. This may arise from a read error, as a much more abundant clone is one base away. The rearrangement uses TRBV5-1 and TRBJ2-1; D may be TRBD2 (6 bases). Trimming removed 4 bases at V and 6 bases at J, with 14 bases between. CDR1 and CDR2 (germline): SGHRS, YFSETQ. The CDR3 is 14 residues long. Here the CDR3 reads CASSGTWASNEQFF. The CDR3 coding sequence is TGCGCCAGCAGCGGGACTTGGGCCTCCAATGAGCAGTTCTTC.

This clonotype was recorded at least ten times. This sequence joins TRBV7-2 and TRBJ2-3; D is unresolved. This CDR3 contains 13 residues. The germline gives CDR1 SGHTA, CDR2 FQGNSA. V dropped 5 bases and J dropped 3 bases, with 9 bases sitting between them. CDR3 residues: CASSVTVTDTQYF. The CDR3 nucleotides are TGTGCCAGCAGCGTAACAGTTACAGATACGCAGTATTTT.

In this sample, this clonotype turned up a few times. V is TRBV11-1 and J is TRBJ1-1; D remains unclear. The germline gives CDR1 SGHAT, CDR2 FQDESV (reference sequence). The CDR3 is 15 residues long. Trimming took 1 base from V and 2 from J, leaving 11 bases between them. CDR3 loop: CASSLGWERNTEAFF. The CDR3 DNA is TGTGCCAGCAGCTTAGGGTGGGAACGCAACACTGAAGCTTTCTTT.

The chain links TRBV20-1 to TRBJ1-1; D is perhaps TRBD1 (6 bases). Germline-derived CDR1 and CDR2 are DFQATT and SNEGSKA (reference sequence). CDR3 length: 11 residues. The germline V and J ends were trimmed by 7 bases and 10 bases, with 16 bases remaining between them. CDR3 sequence: CSVSDAGAAFF. In DNA form, the CDR3 reads TGCAGTGTTAGCGACGCGGGGGCAGCTTTCTTT.

The rearrangement links TRBV2 to TRBJ2-7, with D possibly TRBD1 on 7 matching bases. V shed 6 bases and J shed 3 bases, with 18 bases lying between them. Germline values: CDR1 SNHLY, CDR2 FYNNEI. CDR3 length equals 15 residues. The DNA of the CDR3 is TGTGCCAGCAGCGCCGGTAACAGGGGAGGCTACGAGCAGTACTTC. The encoded protein is CASSAGNRGGYEQYF. Based on the CDR3 plus reference TRBV2 and TRBJ2-7, the full variable domain is EPEVTQTPSHQVTQMGQEVILRCVPISNHLYFYWYRQILGQKVEFLVSFYNNEISEKSEIFDDQFSVERPDGSNFTLKIRSTKLEDSAMYFCASSAGNRGGYEQYFGPGTRLTVT.

This clonotype came up many times. The J gene is TRBJ1-1, the V gene TRBV5-1; 9 bases line up with TRBD1. This CDR3 contains 15 residues. V trimming: 4 bases; J trimming: 4 bases; junction bases outside the gene matches: 8. CDR1 and CDR2 from the germline V gene are SGHRS and YFSETQ. CDR3 DNA sequence: TGCGCCAGCAGCCTCAACCTGGACAGGGGCACTGAAGCTTTCTTT. Protein: CASSLNLDRGTEAFF.

This clonotype was observed at least ten times. The chain is built from TRBV20-1 and TRBJ2-2, with 12 positions matching TRBD2. The trim removed 2 bases at V and 8 bases at J, leaving 9 bases unmatched. In germline, CDR1 is DFQATT, CDR2 SNEGSKA (reference sequence). CDR3 length: 16 amino acids. For the CDR3, the DNA is TGCAGTGCTAGATCCGCTAGCGGGAGGGCCGGAGGGGAGCTGTTTTTT. Its translation is CSARSASGRAGGELFF.

This clonotype has at least ten counts. The CDR3: CAWSTGQVARVIGYTF. CDR3 in DNA: TGTGCCTGGAGTACCGGACAGGTGGCGAGGGTTATTGGCTACACCTTC. The J gene is TRBJ1-2, the V gene TRBV30; TRBD1 matches 7 bases. With 2 bases clipped from V and 7 bases from J, the junction kept 16 bases outside the gene matches. The CDR3 extends over 16 amino acids. Germline values: CDR1 GTSNPN, CDR2 SVGIG (reference sequence).

This clonotype showed up many times. Here the CDR3 reads CASSPPQGISYEQYF. The CDR3 bases are TGTGCCAGCAGCCCACCCCAGGGTATCTCCTACGAGCAGTACTTC. V is TRBV7-9 and J is TRBJ2-7; possible D gene TRBD1, 5 bases. Germline V CDR1 and CDR2: SEHNR, FQNEAQ (reference sequence). This CDR3 is 15 amino acids long. V dropped 5 bases and J dropped 0 bases, with 14 bases sitting between them.

The chain carries TRBV5-1 and TRBJ1-1; D is undetermined. The CDR3 extends over 13 amino acids. Between the trimmed V and J ends, which lost 3 bases and 5 bases, there was a span of 11 bases. CDR1 is SGHRS and CDR2 is YFSETQ in the germline V gene. CDR3 bases: TGCGCCAGCAGCTACATTGAGGAGACTGAAGCTTTCTTT. Translated, it gives CASSYIEETEAFF.

This clonotype was counted many times. J is TRBJ2-3 and V is TRBV20-1; D is perhaps TRBD1 or TRBD2 (5 bases each). Germline values: CDR1 DFQATT, CDR2 SNEGSKA (reference sequence). V was trimmed by 6 bases and J by 1 base, leaving 14 bases between them. The CDR3 is 14 amino acids. The CDR3 reads CSAPRGTGTDTQYF. CDR3 sequence (DNA): TGCAGTGCGCCTCGGGGCACGGGCACAGATACGCAGTATTTT.

This clonotype showed up many times. This chain joins TRBV4-1 and TRBJ1-1, with D hard to call. Between the trimmed V and J ends, which lost 1 base and 7 bases, there was a span of 10 bases. The CDR3 consists of 13 residues. Germline CDR1 reads MGHRA; CDR2 reads YSYEKL. CDR3 sequence (DNA): TGCGCCAGCAGCCAAGTTGGGGTTGGTGAAGCTTTCTTT. Translating gives CASSQVGVGEAFF.

The chain links TRBV5-6 to TRBJ2-1; 13 bases agree with TRBD2. The CDR3 has 18 amino acids. Germline V gene sequence: CDR1 SGHDT, CDR2 YYEEEE. J was trimmed by 9 bases and V by 4 bases; bases with no gene match: 16. The CDR3 bases are TGTGCCAGCAGCGCCGGCAGGGAAGGGACTAGCGGGAAGGGTGAGCAGTTCTTC. Its translation: CASSAGREGTSGKGEQFF.